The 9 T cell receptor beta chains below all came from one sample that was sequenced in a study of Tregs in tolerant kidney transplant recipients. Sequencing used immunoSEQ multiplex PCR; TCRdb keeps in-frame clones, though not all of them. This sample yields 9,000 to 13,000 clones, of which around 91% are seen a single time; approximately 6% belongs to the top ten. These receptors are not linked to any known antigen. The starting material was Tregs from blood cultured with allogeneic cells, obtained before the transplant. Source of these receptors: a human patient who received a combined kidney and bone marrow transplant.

CDR3 DNA sequence: TGTGCCAGCAGCGTAGATACCCGGAGGACAGATACGCAGTATTTT. Residues: CASSVDTRRTDTQYF. The rearrangement links TRBV9 to TRBJ2-3, with D perhaps matching TRBD2 (5 bases). Trimming pared 0 bases from V and 3 bases from J, leaving 11 bases between. The germline CDR1 and CDR2 sequences are SGDLS and YYNGEE. This CDR3 has 15 residues.

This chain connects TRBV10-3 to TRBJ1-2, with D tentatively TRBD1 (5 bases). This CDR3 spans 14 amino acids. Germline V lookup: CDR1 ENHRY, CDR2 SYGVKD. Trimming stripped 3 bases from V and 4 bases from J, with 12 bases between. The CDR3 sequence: CAISEGQGTYGYTF. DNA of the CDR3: TGTGCCATCAGTGAAGGTCAAGGGACCTATGGCTACACCTTC.

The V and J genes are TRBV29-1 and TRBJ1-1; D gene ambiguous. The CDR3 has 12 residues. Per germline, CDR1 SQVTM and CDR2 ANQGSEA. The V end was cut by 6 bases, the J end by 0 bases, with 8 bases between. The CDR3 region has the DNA TGCAGCGTAGATGGGTTGAACACTGAAGCTTTCTTT. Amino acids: CSVDGLNTEAFF.

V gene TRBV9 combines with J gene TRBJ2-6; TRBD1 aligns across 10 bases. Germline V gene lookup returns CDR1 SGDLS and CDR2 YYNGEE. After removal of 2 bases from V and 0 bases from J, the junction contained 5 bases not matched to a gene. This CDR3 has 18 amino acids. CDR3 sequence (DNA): TGTGCCAGCAGCGTCCGGGACAGGGGAAACTCTGGGGCCAACGTCCTGACTTTC. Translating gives CASSVRDRGNSGANVLTF.

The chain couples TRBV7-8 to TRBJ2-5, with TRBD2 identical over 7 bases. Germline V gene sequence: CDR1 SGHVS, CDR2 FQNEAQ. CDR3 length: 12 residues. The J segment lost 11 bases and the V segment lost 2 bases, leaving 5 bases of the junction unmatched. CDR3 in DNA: TGTGCCAGCAGCTTAACCCGGGGGGAGCAGTACTTC. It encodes CASSLTRGEQYF.

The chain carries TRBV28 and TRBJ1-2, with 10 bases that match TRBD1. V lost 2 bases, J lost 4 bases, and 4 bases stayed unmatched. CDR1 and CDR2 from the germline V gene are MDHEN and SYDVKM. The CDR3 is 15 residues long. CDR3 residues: CASSLPGQGVYGYTF. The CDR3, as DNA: TGTGCCAGCAGTTTACCCGGACAGGGGGTCTATGGCTACACCTTC.

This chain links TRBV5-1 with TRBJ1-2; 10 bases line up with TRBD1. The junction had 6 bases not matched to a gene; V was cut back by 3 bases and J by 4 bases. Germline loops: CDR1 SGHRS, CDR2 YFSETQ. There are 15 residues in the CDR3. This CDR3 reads CASSSPGTGAYGYTF. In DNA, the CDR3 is TGCGCCAGCAGCTCCCCCGGGACAGGGGCCTATGGCTACACCTTC.

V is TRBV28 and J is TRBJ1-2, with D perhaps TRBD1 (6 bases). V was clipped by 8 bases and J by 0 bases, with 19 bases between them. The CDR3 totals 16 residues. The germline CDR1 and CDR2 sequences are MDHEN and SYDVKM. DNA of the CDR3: TGTGCCAGCCGACGGCCCACAGGGTTAGCTAACTATGGCTACACCTTC. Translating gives CASRRPTGLANYGYTF.

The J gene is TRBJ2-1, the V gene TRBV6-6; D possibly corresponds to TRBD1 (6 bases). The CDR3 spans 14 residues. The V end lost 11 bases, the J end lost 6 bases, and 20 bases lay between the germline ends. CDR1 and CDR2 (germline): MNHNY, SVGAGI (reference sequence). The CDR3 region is CAARGIFNGNEQFF. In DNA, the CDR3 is TGTGCCGCGAGGGGGATTTTTAATGGCAATGAGCAGTTCTTC.